A selection of T cell receptor beta chains follows, all from one sample in a study of OX40 agonist ivuxolimab in advanced cancers. TCRdb keeps only in-frame clones here, not all; method: immunoSEQ multiplex PCR. The sample includes around 94,000 clones, 70% to 90% of them seen just once. Sequenced here: CD4+ or CD8+ T cells sorted from blood, sampled in a trial of the OX40 agonist ivuxolimab. The receptors were sampled from an adult with an advanced solid tumor such as melanoma, head and neck, liver or kidney cancer. CDR3s include the opening cysteine and the closing phenylalanine or tryptophan.

v_call cdr3_aa
TRBV7-9 CASSPRGPDGKNIQYF
TRBV13 CASSLGLSGANVLTF
TRBV7-9 CASSARGPGEQYF
TRBV6-5 CASSPPLGAKNIQYF
TRBV28 CASRSGANVLTF
TRBV6-6 CASSYSATHAYEQYF
TRBV5-6 CASSLDAATYEQYF
TRBV7-2 CASSATSGSYEQYF
TRBV6-4 CASIYVVSNQPQHF
TRBV20-1 CSVPNYGYTF